Each of the 15 T cell receptor beta chains below was sequenced from the same sample in a study of CD8+ T cells in alopecia areata. Following extraction, RNA underwent reverse transcription to cDNA, which served as the sequencing template. Produced via immunoSEQ multiplex PCR; TCRdb's table is partial and in-frame only. This table holds under 30,000 clones, about 50% found once. The sequenced material came from NKG2D-high CD8+ T cells sorted from blood. The origin of the receptors is a human donor with alopecia areata.

The rearrangement uses TRBV27 and TRBJ2-7; 7 bases agree with TRBD1. J was trimmed by 3 bases and V by 10 bases; bases with no gene match: 6. CDR1 MNHEY and CDR2 SMNVEV come from the germline V gene (reference sequence). The length of the CDR3 is 12 residues. The CDR3 is CATSTGSYEQYF. The CDR3 DNA is TGTGCCACTTCGACAGGGAGCTACGAGCAGTACTTC.

The sample holds a few counts of this clone. The chain combines TRBV29-1 with TRBJ2-1, with TRBD2 matching over 7 bases. Trimming at V came to 1 base and at J to 9 bases, leaving 6 bases not matched to a gene. Per the germline V gene, CDR1 is SQVTM and CDR2 is ANQGSEA. This CDR3 is 13 amino acids long. CDR3 region: CSVEGGSVIEQFF. In DNA, the CDR3 is TGCAGCGTTGAAGGCGGGAGCGTTATTGAGCAGTTCTTC.

The chain recombines TRBV29-1 with TRBJ1-2; 7 bases map to TRBD1. Germline loops: CDR1 SQVTM, CDR2 ANQGSEA. The V and J ends lost 0 bases and 8 bases, in that order; junction bases with no gene match: 12. There are 15 residues in the CDR3. The CDR3 DNA is TGCAGCGTTGAAGACCTAGTATCAGGGGGAATAGGCTACACCTTC. Residues: CSVEDLVSGGIGYTF.

The V call is TRBV9, the J call TRBJ1-4; D gene uncertain. The length of the CDR3 is 16 residues. V was clipped by 3 bases and J by 0 bases, with 12 bases between them. Germline CDR1 SGDLS, CDR2 YYNGEE. The CDR3 region has the DNA TGTGCCAGCAGCGGAGTGGCTGGGGCAACTAATGAAAAACTGTTTTTT. It yields the protein CASSGVAGATNEKLFF.

This rearrangement joins TRBV29-1 to TRBJ2-5, with 9 bases aligning to TRBD1. Trimming cost V 3 bases and J 4 bases; bases outside gene matches: 15. Germline V gene lookup returns CDR1 SQVTM and CDR2 ANQGSEA. The CDR3 has 17 residues. CDR3 coding DNA: TGCAGCGTTGACCATTTTAACAGGGGGCGTAGGGGAGAGACCCAGTACTTC. Amino acid sequence: CSVDHFNRGRRGETQYF.

The chain links TRBV28 to TRBJ1-4, with D possibly matching TRBD1 (5 bases). The CDR3 runs to 15 residues. Germline CDR1 reads MDHEN; CDR2 reads SYDVKM. V lost 5 bases and J lost 0, with 10 bases in between. CDR3 sequence (DNA): TGTGCCAGCAGTGCCGACAGTGCAACTAATGAAAAACTGTTTTTT. It translates to CASSADSATNEKLFF.

This clone was recorded a few times. The rearrangement links TRBV29-1 to TRBJ2-7; D not resolved. This CDR3 spans 14 amino acids. V was clipped by 3 bases and J by 2 bases, with 14 bases between them. Per the germline V gene, CDR1 is SQVTM and CDR2 is ANQGSEA. For the CDR3, the DNA is TGCAGCGTTGATTCGGCGATTTATCCCTACGAGCAGTACTTC. Its protein product is CSVDSAIYPYEQYF.

This rearrangement joins TRBV7-2 to TRBJ1-1, with D possibly TRBD1 on 6 matching bases. The CDR3 extends over 14 amino acids. Trimming stripped 9 bases from V and 0 bases from J, with 14 bases between. CDR1 is SGHTA, CDR2 FQGNSA, per germline. This CDR3 is CARKQGSLNTEAFF. The DNA of the CDR3 is TGTGCCAGAAAACAGGGTTCGTTGAACACTGAAGCTTTCTTT.

V and J are TRBV28 and TRBJ2-1; 12 bases are shared with TRBD2. Germline V gene lookup returns CDR1 MDHEN and CDR2 SYDVKM. The CDR3 loop spans 16 amino acids. J gave up 8 bases and V 9 bases, and 14 bases lay outside the gene matches. CDR3 coding DNA: TGTGCCAGTGGACTAGCGGGAAGGGGGCTACGGGATGAGCAGTTCTTC. It yields the protein CASGLAGRGLRDEQFF.

This sequence joins TRBV27 and TRBJ2-1; TRBD2 agrees at 8 bases. V was clipped by 7 bases and J by 0 bases; unmatched bases: 8. This CDR3 comprises 16 residues. Germline V gene lookup returns CDR1 MNHEY and CDR2 SMNVEV (reference sequence). The CDR3 loop reads CASTQRGFVSYNEQFF. The DNA for the CDR3 is TGTGCCAGCACCCAGCGGGGGTTCGTCTCCTACAATGAGCAGTTCTTC.

This clone was recorded many times. The rearrangement links TRBV7-3 to TRBJ2-1; 12 nucleotides match TRBD2. The ends lost 2 bases at V and 4 bases at J; junction bases unmatched: 3. The germline CDR1 and CDR2 sequences are SGHTA and FQGTGA. CDR3 length: 16 residues. The CDR3 DNA reads TGTGCCAGCAGCTTATTCGGGACTAGCGGGTACAATGAGCAGTTCTTC. Its protein product is CASSLFGTSGYNEQFF.

This clone was seen only a few times. V and J are TRBV7-3 and TRBJ2-1; 13 nucleotides agree with TRBD2. The CDR3 contains 16 residues. The germline V gene encodes CDR1 SGHTA and CDR2 FQGTGA. Trimming at V came to 5 bases and at J to 10 bases, leaving 11 bases not matched to a gene. CDR3 loop: CASSPGLAGVLGEQFF. CDR3 bases: TGTGCCAGCAGCCCTGGACTAGCGGGAGTTCTAGGCGAGCAGTTCTTC.

The gene calls are TRBV7-9 and TRBJ2-7, with D tentatively TRBD1 or TRBD2 (9 bases each). Trimming cost V 4 bases and J 2 bases, with 24 bases left between them. The CDR3 is 18 amino acids. Germline V gives CDR1 SEHNR, CDR2 FQNEAQ (reference sequence). CDR3 coding DNA: TGTGCCAGCAGCTGGGACAGGGATCGACTAGCGGAACCCTACGAGCAGTACTTC. Its translation: CASSWDRDRLAEPYEQYF.

The chain carries TRBV28 and TRBJ1-5; D call uncertain. Trimming left V 4 bases short and J 2 bases short, with 15 bases between. CDR1 is MDHEN, CDR2 SYDVKM, per germline. This CDR3 contains 16 residues. The CDR3: CASSSLHGIGNQPQHF. As DNA, the CDR3 is TGTGCCAGCAGTTCCCTTCATGGGATTGGCAATCAGCCCCAGCATTTT.

The chain carries TRBV28 and TRBJ2-7; TRBD2 agrees at 10 bases. Losses at the gene ends were 6 bases for V and 3 bases for J; bases not matched to a gene: 8. There are 15 residues in the CDR3. The germline V gene encodes CDR1 MDHEN and CDR2 SYDVKM. CDR3 sequence (DNA): TGTGCCAGCAGAGAGGGACTAGCGCTCAACTACGAGCAGTACTTC. It yields the protein CASREGLALNYEQYF.